The rows below give T cell receptor beta chains drawn from one sample of a study of OX40 agonist ivuxolimab in advanced cancers. Clones were read by immunoSEQ multiplex PCR, and TCRdb kept only the in-frame ones, dropping some. The sample has tens of thousands of clones; around 87% are singletons. Here the sequenced sample was CD4+ or CD8+ T cells sorted from blood, taken in a trial of the OX40 agonist ivuxolimab. The receptors come from an adult with an advanced solid tumor such as melanoma, head and neck, liver or kidney cancer. Each CDR3 is given with its conserved first and last residue. The D gene is left open where the match is weak. Where a row states a size, it is once, few, many or the class of an expanded clone; other rows omit it.

J: TRBJ1-3
D: NA
size: NA
V: TRBV28
CDR3: CASSYQTVSGNTIYF

J: TRBJ1-2
D: TRBD1
size: NA
V: TRBV10-3
CDR3: CAISTWTGGNYGYTF

J: TRBJ2-5
D: NA
size: NA
V: TRBV2
CDR3: CASSRSQNQETQYF

J: TRBJ2-1
D: NA
size: NA
V: TRBV5-1
CDR3: CASSFNPLGDEQFF

J: TRBJ1-2
D: NA
size: NA
V: TRBV9
CDR3: CASSVEVGIGYGYTF

J: TRBJ1-6
D: NA
size: NA
V: TRBV30
CDR3: CAWSVGFGSFHF

J: TRBJ2-1
D: NA
size: NA
V: TRBV7-3
CDR3: CASSQSNNEQFF

J: TRBJ1-2
D: NA
size: few
V: TRBV19
CDR3: CASSIREMGGDNYGYTF

J: TRBJ2-7
D: NA
size: NA
V: TRBV21-1
CDR3: CASSKGLYEQYF

J: TRBJ2-7
D: NA
size: NA
V: TRBV7-6
CDR3: CASSDRPRGNYEQYF

J: TRBJ1-1
D: NA
size: once
V: TRBV5-4
CDR3: CASSLTGIMNTEAFF

J: TRBJ1-1
D: NA
size: once
V: TRBV28
CDR3: CASNLRRQVGEAFF

J: TRBJ1-4
D: NA
size: NA
V: TRBV7-9
CDR3: CASSFGDPTNEKLFF

J: TRBJ1-1
D: TRBD1
size: NA
V: TRBV18
CDR3: CASSRGQGMNTEAFF

J: TRBJ2-7
D: TRBD1
size: NA
V: TRBV12-5
CDR3: CASGSTGGQYF

J: TRBJ2-5
D: NA
size: NA
V: TRBV9
CDR3: CASSVRPQETQYF

J: TRBJ1-1
D: TRBD1
size: few
V: TRBV5-8
CDR3: CASSLAGTVVKVAFF

J: TRBJ1-1
D: NA
size: NA
V: TRBV30
CDR3: CAWETDYNTEAFF

J: TRBJ1-5
D: NA
size: few
V: TRBV2
CDR3: CASGPGMGQPQHF

J: TRBJ2-2
D: TRBD1
size: NA
V: TRBV7-9
CDR3: CASSLGTGNTGELFF

J: TRBJ2-5
D: TRBD2
size: few
V: TRBV4-1
CDR3: CASSQDRPSGGSGETQYF

J: TRBJ2-3
D: NA
size: NA
V: TRBV2
CDR3: CASSRVYTQYF

J: TRBJ1-1
D: NA
size: NA
V: TRBV18
CDR3: CASSPRREHEAFF

J: TRBJ1-2
D: NA
size: NA
V: TRBV5-6
CDR3: CASSLYGYDYGYTF

J: TRBJ2-7
D: TRBD1
size: once
V: TRBV7-9
CDR3: CASIRSDRGGEQYF

J: TRBJ1-3
D: TRBD1
size: NA
V: TRBV7-6
CDR3: CASSLRTGLGLLGNTIYF

J: TRBJ1-3
D: NA
size: NA
V: TRBV30
CDR3: CAWSSDYSGNTIYF

J: TRBJ2-2
D: TRBD2
size: NA
V: TRBV7-7
CDR3: CASSSRESTGELFF

J: TRBJ2-7
D: NA
size: NA
V: TRBV7-2
CDR3: CASSLGGPIYEQYF

J: TRBJ2-7
D: NA
size: NA
V: TRBV5-1
CDR3: CASRGPWTEREQYF

J: TRBJ2-1
D: NA
size: NA
V: TRBV9
CDR3: CASSVYGGEQFF

J: TRBJ1-4
D: NA
size: NA
V: TRBV6-5
CDR3: CASSYSNSGDEKLFF

J: TRBJ2-1
D: TRBD2
size: few
V: TRBV5-1
CDR3: CASSLGGTSGYNEQFF

J: TRBJ2-2
D: TRBD2
size: NA
V: TRBV7-2
CDR3: CASSSSGRSVTGELFF

J: TRBJ1-2
D: TRBD1
size: NA
V: TRBV27
CDR3: CASRGPKDRVHYGYTF

J: TRBJ1-2
D: TRBD1
size: NA
V: TRBV19
CDR3: CASSKQGADYGYTF

J: TRBJ1-1
D: NA
size: NA
V: TRBV5-4
CDR3: CASSFDRTGAFF

J: TRBJ1-2
D: NA
size: NA
V: TRBV6-5
CDR3: CASSYGLSNYGYTF

J: TRBJ1-6
D: TRBD1
size: NA
V: TRBV18
CDR3: CASSPGQGARSYNSPLHF

J: TRBJ2-1
D: TRBD1
size: NA
V: TRBV11-2
CDR3: CASSSRQGDSYNEQFF

J: TRBJ2-5
D: NA
size: NA
V: TRBV7-2
CDR3: CASSPYGETQYF

J: TRBJ2-2
D: TRBD2
size: few
V: TRBV19
CDR3: CASSTTSGNTGELFF

J: TRBJ1-1
D: NA
size: NA
V: TRBV4-1
CDR3: CASSHGDEAFF

J: TRBJ1-2
D: TRBD1
size: NA
V: TRBV12-5
CDR3: CASGSGGTGRRGYTF

J: TRBJ1-5
D: NA
size: NA
V: TRBV19
CDR3: CASSTALNQPQHF

J: TRBJ1-3
D: NA
size: NA
V: TRBV10-3
CDR3: CAISEAGAGNTIYF

J: TRBJ1-2
D: TRBD1
size: NA
V: TRBV7-9
CDR3: CASSLMGQGVYGYTF

J: TRBJ2-3
D: NA
size: NA
V: TRBV11-3
CDR3: CASSLGLGGTDTQYF

J: TRBJ2-1
D: NA
size: few
V: TRBV7-3
CDR3: CASSRGLARNNEQFF

J: TRBJ2-3
D: TRBD1
size: NA
V: TRBV2
CDR3: CAGQLTGANTDTQYF

J: TRBJ1-2
D: NA
size: NA
V: TRBV6-5
CDR3: CASSYSTVGYGYTF

J: TRBJ1-1
D: NA
size: NA
V: TRBV11-2
CDR3: CASSSTALNTEAFF